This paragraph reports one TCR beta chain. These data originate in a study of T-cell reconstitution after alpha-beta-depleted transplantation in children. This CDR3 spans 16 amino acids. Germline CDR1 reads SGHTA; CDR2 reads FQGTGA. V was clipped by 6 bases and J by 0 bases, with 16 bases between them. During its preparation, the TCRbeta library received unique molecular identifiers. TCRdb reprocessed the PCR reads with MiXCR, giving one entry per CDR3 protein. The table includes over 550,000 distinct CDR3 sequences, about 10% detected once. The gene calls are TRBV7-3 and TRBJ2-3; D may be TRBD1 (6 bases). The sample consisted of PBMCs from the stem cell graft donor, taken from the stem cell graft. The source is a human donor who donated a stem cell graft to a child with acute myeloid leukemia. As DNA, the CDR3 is TGTGCCAGCAGTTCAGGGACACATACTAGCACAGATACGCAGTATTTT. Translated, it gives CASSSGTHTSTDTQYF.